These 5 T cell receptor beta chains came from one sample sequenced in a study of human CD8 memory T cell subsets. Generation of TCR beta libraries used UMI-labeled 5' RACE. TCRdb reprocessed the 5' RACE reads; each CDR3 protein has one entry and no DNA is given. Found here are 8,500 to 14,000 distinct CDR3 sequences; the top ten clones hold over 6.5%. Sequenced: CD8+ T cells from PBMCs. These receptors all stem from a human donor in good health.

This clonotype is classed as medium-sized (0.01 to 0.1%) by frequency. The chain combines TRBV28 with TRBJ1-1. The CDR3 spans 12 residues. Germline V gene sequence: CDR1 MDHEN, CDR2 SYDVKM. The CDR3 loop reads CASSFSNTEAFF.

The gene calls are TRBV2 and TRBJ1-1. The CDR3 is 12 residues long. CDR1 and CDR2 from the germline V gene are SNHLY and FYNNEI. This CDR3 reads CASSGLNTEAFF.

The chain carries TRBV4-1 and TRBJ1-1. The CDR3 has 14 residues. Germline V lookup: CDR1 MGHRA, CDR2 YSYEKL. This CDR3 is CASSQVGSGTEAFF.

This chain joins TRBV2 and TRBJ2-7; TCRdb designates TRBD1, a call that cannot be tested without DNA. The CDR3 is 16 amino acids. Germline CDR1 and CDR2: SNHLY and FYNNEI. The CDR3 is CASSEAMDRISYEQYF.

The rearrangement links TRBV28 to TRBJ1-2; TCRdb returns TRBD1, unconfirmable since there is no DNA. The CDR3 loop spans 15 amino acids. Germline V gene lookup returns CDR1 MDHEN and CDR2 SYDVKM. CDR3 residues: CASSLWAGTAYGYTF.